Below are 13 T cell receptor beta chains sequenced from a single sample in a study of low-dose radiotherapy and immunotherapy resistance in tumors. TRAV and TRBV primers primed cDNA for both TCRalpha and TCRbeta. A constant-region primer paired with the V-primer adapter amplified TCRs over approximately 18 PCR cycles. TCRdb processed the reads anew with MiXCR; each CDR3 protein has one entry. This repertoire shows roughly 18,000 distinct CDR3 sequences, less than 85% found once; its top ten account for 9.5% to 12%. The receptors were gathered from a human donor with advanced metastatic prostate, ovarian, gallbladder or colorectal cancer (not recorded which). This table probably holds off-target reads from a library built for another chain.

In the case of this clonotype: A read error may produce the germline difference seen at one junction end. The chain links TRBV6-2 or TRBV6-3 to TRBJ1-4; D gene ambiguous. Per the germline V gene, CDR1 is MNHEY and CDR2 is SVGEGT. This CDR3 is built from 12 residues. CDR3 region: CASSDFKETLFF. CDR3 sequence (DNA): TGTGCCAGCAGTGATTTTAAAGAAACACTGTTTTTT.

The V and J genes are TRBV30 and TRBJ2-7; D is ambiguous. V lost 7 bases to trimming and J lost 6 bases, with 22 bases between them. This CDR3 contains 14 residues. Germline V CDR1 and CDR2: GTSNPN, SVGIG (reference sequence). For the CDR3, the DNA is TGTGCCTATGGTAGGGCACGCTTATCGAGCGAGCAGTACTTC. Protein: CAYGRARLSSEQYF.

V gene TRBV7-2 combines with J gene TRBJ2-1; TRBD2 might be the D (6 bases). V was pared by 0 bases and J by 7 bases, with 10 bases between. CDR1 and CDR2 (germline): SGHTA, FQGNSA. This CDR3 is built from 14 residues. The chain's CDR3 is CASSLAGGRNEQFF. DNA for the CDR3: TGTGCCAGCAGCTTAGCGGGGGGTAGAAATGAGCAGTTCTTC.

V and J are TRBV19 and TRBJ2-1; perhaps TRBD2 as D (6 bases). V dropped 6 bases and J dropped 0 bases, with 12 bases sitting between them. Germline V gene sequence: CDR1 LNHDA, CDR2 SQIVND (reference sequence). The CDR3 is made up of 15 amino acids. CDR3 sequence (DNA): TGTGCCAGTAGCCCAGTCGGGAGCTCCTACAATGAGCAGTTCTTC. Protein: CASSPVGSSYNEQFF.

The CDR3 DNA is TGTGCCAGCAGCCCCGGACAGCAAGAGACCCAGTACTTC. It codes for CASSPGQQETQYF. The chain recombines TRBV13 with TRBJ2-5; possibly TRBD1 for D (6 bases). This CDR3 has 13 residues. Trimming removed 5 bases at V and 2 bases at J, with 9 bases between. The germline CDR1 and CDR2 sequences are PRHDT and FYEKMQ (reference sequence). The full variable domain, completed using reference TRBV13 and TRBJ2-5, is AAGVIQSPRHLIKEKRETATLKCYPIPRHDTVYWYQQGPGQDPQFLISFYEKMQSDKGSIPDRFSAQQFSDYHSELNMSSLELGDSALYFCASSPGQQETQYFGPGTRLLVL.

The CDR3 nucleotides are TGTGCCAGCAGTGAAGCAGGGGCCGCGAACTATGGCTACACCTTC. Residues: CASSEAGAANYGYTF. This rearrangement joins TRBV6-2 or TRBV6-3 to TRBJ1-2; D might be TRBD1 (6 bases). The CDR3 has 15 residues. Germline V gene sequence: CDR1 MNHEY, CDR2 SVGEGT. V was pared by 5 bases and J by 2 bases, with 15 bases between.

This clonotype appeared a few times. This sequence joins TRBV6-5 and TRBJ1-1, with a weak D call TRBD1 (6 bases). With 5 bases removed from V and 6 bases from J, the gap between germline ends came to 16 bases. The germline V gene has CDR1 MNHEY and CDR2 SVGAGI. The CDR3 has 14 amino acids. CDR3 bases: TGTGCCAGCAGTCAACAGGGTGTTGGGGCTGAAGCTTTCTTT. This codes for CASSQQGVGAEAFF.

V gene TRBV7-9 combines with J gene TRBJ1-5; D not resolved. This CDR3 region has 17 residues. Germline CDR1 is SEHNR and CDR2 is FQNEAQ (reference sequence). V dropped 1 base and J dropped 3 bases, with 16 bases sitting between them. The CDR3 is CASSLGDPRIHNQPQHF. The CDR3 DNA reads TGTGCCAGCAGCTTAGGAGATCCGAGGATACACAATCAGCCCCAGCATTTT.

This chain uses TRBV15 with TRBJ1-3; the D gene is possibly TRBD1 (5 bases). Germline CDR1 reads LNHNV; CDR2 reads YYDKDF (reference sequence). The CDR3 is 14 amino acids. V lost 4 bases to trimming and J lost 4 bases, with 11 bases between them. CDR3 DNA: TGTGCCACCAGCACTAGGACAACCGGAAACACCATATATTTT. Translated: CATSTRTTGNTIYF.

The V gene is TRBV6-5, the J gene TRBJ1-2; perhaps TRBD1 as D (5 bases). The CDR3 loop spans 15 amino acids. CDR1 and CDR2 from the germline V gene are MNHEY and SVGAGI. Trimming pared 0 bases from V and 4 bases from J, leaving 12 bases between. The CDR3 protein is CASSYSGQAPYGYTF. The CDR3 DNA follows: TGTGCCAGCAGTTACTCGGGGCAGGCTCCCTATGGCTACACCTTC.

The chain combines TRBV20-1 with TRBJ2-2; perhaps TRBD2 as D (5 bases). The V gene lost 5 bases and the J gene lost 4 bases, with 14 bases spanning the gap. The CDR3 sequence is 14 residues long. Germline CDR1 and CDR2: DFQATT and SNEGSKA (reference sequence). CDR3 in amino acids: CSAWTPAGTGELFF. The CDR3 DNA is TGCAGTGCTTGGACCCCGGCGGGCACCGGGGAGCTGTTTTTT.

This clonotype occurred a few times. The rearrangement links TRBV28 to TRBJ2-1; TRBD1 matches at 7 bases. Germline trimming cut 3 bases from V and 7 bases from J; bases unmatched to any gene: 9. Germline assignment: CDR1 MDHEN and CDR2 SYDVKM. CDR3 length: 15 amino acids. The CDR3 DNA reads as TGTGCCAGCAGTTTCGAGGGGGCCTGGAGAAATGAGCAGTTCTTC. This sequence encodes CASSFEGAWRNEQFF.

V and J are TRBV14 and TRBJ1-2; TRBD1 is a possible D gene (6 bases). Germline V CDR1 and CDR2: SGHDN, FVKESK. The CDR3 has 21 amino acids. V dropped 1 base and J dropped 1 base, with 28 bases sitting between them. CDR3 bases: TGTGCCAGCAGCCAAGCGGGGGCAAGAACAACTTCCCCGCCCCTTAACTATGGCTACACCTTC. Translated, it gives CASSQAGARTTSPPLNYGYTF.